This paragraph reports one T cell receptor beta chain. Its antigen is still unknown. The data belong to a study of chemoradiotherapy in HPV16-positive cancers. Study-level results: The functional HPV-specific definition rests on just two HPV16-positive patients.

The CDR3 is 15 residues long. The ends were cut back, 4 bases at V and 0 bases at J, with 13 bases in the middle. CDR1 and CDR2 (germline): SGHTA, FQGNSA. The method was immunoSEQ multiplex PCR; TCRdb's version includes in-frame clones alone and lacks a portion of them. The sample holds tens of thousands of clones, approximately 84% seen once. This TCR came from a human donor with HPV-associated anogenital cancer. V usage is TRBV7-2 and J usage is TRBJ2-7, with D maybe TRBD2 (5 bases). Sample: blood, taken from a patient who underwent chemoradiotherapy. The DNA for the CDR3 is TGTGCCAGCAGCTCCCACGGGGTTAGCTCCTACGAGCAGTACTTC. It encodes CASSSHGVSSYEQYF. Variable domain in full (rest from reference TRBV7-2 and TRBJ2-7): GAGVSQSPSNKVTEKGKDVELRCDPISGHTALYWYRQSLGQGLEFLIYFQGNSAPDKSGLPSDRFSAERTGGSVSTLTIQRTQQEDSAVYLCASSSHGVSSYEQYFGPGTRLTVT.